This T cell receptor (beta chain) derives from a study of blood T cell repertoires in COVID-19. Study at large: T cells, B-cell-depleted T cells, or PBMCs supplied cDNA or gDNA.

The data were produced by immunoSEQ multiplex PCR, yet TCRdb's version contains in-frame clones alone and is incomplete. The sample lists some 110,000 clones; approximately 84% were seen once. The TCR originated in an older man with active or convalescent COVID-19. The sequencing input was peripheral blood.

Here the CDR3 DNA reads TGTGCCACCTCTCGGGACTGGGGCACTGAAGCTTTCTTT. This encodes CATSRDWGTEAFF. V usage is TRBV6-5 and J usage is TRBJ1-1; weak D call: TRBD1 (5 bases). CDR3 size: 13 residues. The V gene lost 10 bases and the J gene lost 4 bases, with 16 bases spanning the gap. The germline CDR1 and CDR2 sequences are MNHEY and SVGAGI.